The sequence of this T cell receptor beta chain was determined in a study of T cells after yellow fever vaccination. This clonotype was picked up many times. Its matching antigen is unknown. Regarding the study as a whole: Within FACS-sorted repertoires, abundant clonotypes contaminating from the bulk population could be present. Post-booster reappearance was seen for most primary-vaccination clones (around 96% CD4, around 91% CD8). Clonotypes found in both CD4 and CD8 compartments made up a small share. It was a weaker secondary response, yet one that peaked faster, at day 5 versus 15.

CDR1 is SGHRS and CDR2 is YFSETQ in the germline V gene. Trimming took 5 bases from V and 6 from J; bases not matched to a gene: 5. The CDR3 has 13 amino acids. A single record per CDR3 protein comes from TCRdb applying MiXCR to the 5' RACE reads. This repertoire shows tens of thousands of distinct CDR3 sequences, about 7% found once; its top ten account for about 38%. The source is a man between 25 and 39 years old who received the YFV17D yellow fever vaccine. Sequencing was performed on CD8+ T cells sorted from PBMCs, taken 15 days after the yellow fever booster vaccination. This sequence joins TRBV5-1 and TRBJ2-1; TRBD1 aligns across 7 bases. The CDR3 here is CASRASGGNEQFF. For the CDR3, the DNA is TGCGCCAGCAGGGCTTCAGGGGGCAATGAGCAGTTCTTC.